The 7 T cell receptor beta chains in this list originate from one sample, sequenced in a study of blood T cell repertoires in COVID-19. Using immunoSEQ multiplex PCR, the repertoire was profiled, and TCRdb retains in-frame clones only, with some absent. The repertoire holds some 300,000 clones, with around 90% as singletons. Specimen: PBMCs or T cells enriched from blood (not recorded which). These TCRs come from a woman under 40 who had recovered from COVID-19.

V gene TRBV21-1 combines with J gene TRBJ2-7; the table's D call, TRBD2, has no DNA check behind it. TRBV21-1 is an annotated pseudogene. The CDR3 runs to 16 residues. CDR3 sequence: CASSKAGSGETYEQYF. The CDR3 DNA is TGTGCCAGCAGCAAAGCTGGTAGCGGGGAGACCTACGAGCAGTACTTC.

The chain couples TRBV4-1 to TRBJ2-5, with D perhaps matching TRBD1 (6 bases). CDR3 length: 17 residues. From germline, CDR1 is MGHRA and CDR2 YSYEKL. V was pared by 0 bases and J by 1 base, with 15 bases between. For the CDR3, the DNA is TGCGCCAGCAGCCAAGAAGCGGCCAGGGGATTCCAAGAGACCCAGTACTTC. It codes for CASSQEAARGFQETQYF.

This sequence joins TRBV7-3 and TRBJ2-1, with 7 bases identical to TRBD1. Germline V gives CDR1 SGHTA, CDR2 FQGTGA. The CDR3 sequence is 15 residues long. With 0 bases clipped from V and 4 bases from J, the junction kept 3 bases outside the gene matches. The CDR3 DNA reads as TGTGCCAGCAGCTTAACCGGGACAGCTTACAATGAGCAGTTCTTC. It encodes CASSLTGTAYNEQFF.

The J gene is TRBJ1-6, the V gene TRBV11-2, with D perhaps TRBD1 (6 bases). V lost 3 bases and J 11 bases, leaving 14 bases between the germline ends. The CDR3 length is 14 residues. CDR1 SGHAT and CDR2 FQNNGV come from the germline V gene. The CDR3 coding sequence is TGTGCCAGCAGCTTCGACCCAGGGGCAACACCCCTCCACTTT. It is translated as CASSFDPGATPLHF. Together with reference TRBV11-2 and TRBJ1-6, the CDR3 gives the full variable domain: EAGVAQSPRYKIIEKRQSVAFWCNPISGHATLYWYQQILGQGPKLLIQFQNNGVVDDSQLPKDRFSAERLKGVDSTLKIQPAKLEDSAVYLCASSFDPGATPLHFGNGTRLTVT.

The J gene is TRBJ1-1, the V gene TRBV6-1, with D hard to call. The ends were cut back, 2 bases at V and 7 bases at J, with 14 bases in the middle. Germline V gene lookup returns CDR1 MNHNS and CDR2 SASEGT. There are 14 residues in the CDR3. The CDR3 here is CASSESGRSLEAFF. CDR3 DNA sequence: TGTGCCAGCAGTGAATCCGGGAGATCCCTTGAAGCTTTCTTT.

This clone was found a few times. The chain is built from TRBV7-9 and TRBJ1-2; 7 nucleotides align to TRBD1. Germline V gene sequence: CDR1 SEHNR, CDR2 FQNEAQ (reference sequence). This CDR3 region has 13 residues. The V gene end was trimmed by 6 bases and the J gene end by 8 bases; junction bases not matched to a gene: 9. The CDR3 coding sequence is TGTGCCAGCAGTTCCGACAGGGTGGGAGGCTACACCTTC. Protein sequence: CASSSDRVGGYTF. Full variable domain (outside the CDR3, taken from reference TRBV7-9 and TRBJ1-2): DTGVSQNPRHKITKRGQNVTFRCDPISEHNRLYWYRQTLGQGPEFLTYFQNEAQLEKSRLLSDRFSAERPKGSFSTLEIQRTEQGDSAMYLCASSSDRVGGYTFGSGTRLTVV.

This chain uses TRBV5-4 with TRBJ1-2; D uncertain. The V and J ends lost 3 bases and 8 bases respectively, with 14 bases between them. The CDR3 is 13 residues long. Germline V gene lookup returns CDR1 SGHNT and CDR2 YYREEE (reference sequence). The CDR3 here is CASSSASGGGYTF. The CDR3 DNA reads TGTGCCAGCAGCTCGGCGTCCGGAGGGGGCTACACCTTC.